The entry below describes one T cell receptor (beta chain). Relative to the germline gene, one junction end is altered; a read error may explain this. The CDR3 is 15 amino acids. CDR1 is MGHRA, CDR2 YSYEKL, per germline. The sample belongs to a study of CD8 T cells in Susac syndrome. cDNA came from approximately 0.5 to 1 ug RNA primed by random hexamers. TCRdb re-called the immunoSEQ multiplex PCR reads with MiXCR, one entry per CDR3 protein. Found here are 200,000 to 250,000 distinct CDR3 sequences, approximately 90% of them singletons; the top ten hold roughly 0.15%. CD8+ and CD4+ T cells taken from blood had their TCR beta sequenced.

The chain is built from TRBV4-1 and TRBJ2-7; 12 bases align to TRBD2. This receptor was identified in a human donor with multiple sclerosis. Sequencing was done on a sample of CD8+ T cells from PBMCs. CDR3 region: CASSPLAGGPTFKCF. The CDR3 region has the DNA TGCGCCAGCAGCCCACTAGCGGGAGGCCCCACTTTCAAGTGCTTC.